These 30 T cell receptor beta chains came from one sample sequenced in a study of blood T cell repertoires in COVID-19. Assay: immunoSEQ multiplex PCR; the TCRdb copy retains only in-frame clones and omits some. The table records 150,000 to 200,000 clones, 70% to 90% of them present only once. The sequencing sample was made of peripheral blood. The receptors shown here come from a man aged 50 to 59 with active or convalescent COVID-19.

The chain combines TRBV29-1 with TRBJ2-7; 10 bases map to TRBD1. The germline V gene has CDR1 SQVTM and CDR2 ANQGSEA. Trimming at V came to 4 bases and at J to 9 bases, leaving 6 bases not matched to a gene. The CDR3 totals 12 residues. DNA for the CDR3: TGCAGCGTTGCGGGACAGGGGTTCCTGCAGTACTTC. Protein product: CSVAGQGFLQYF.

V gene TRBV4-1 combines with J gene TRBJ1-3; TRBD1 matches at 7 bases. The CDR3 extends over 15 amino acids. Germline V lookup: CDR1 MGHRA, CDR2 YSYEKL. V was pared by 3 bases and J by 0 bases, with 2 bases of the junction left unmatched. The CDR3 nucleotides are TGCGCCAGCAGCCAGACAGGGTTCTCTGGAAACACCATATATTTT. This translates into CASSQTGFSGNTIYF.

This sequence joins TRBV24-1 and TRBJ2-1; 10 bases are a match to TRBD2. V dropped 3 bases and J dropped 9; count of bases not matched to a gene: 10. This CDR3 has 16 residues. The germline CDR1 and CDR2 sequences are KGHDR and SFDVKD. The CDR3 bases are TGTGCCACCAGTGATCAAGCGGGAGGGACTAACAGTGAGCAGTTCTTC. This encodes CATSDQAGGTNSEQFF.

The gene calls are TRBV5-1 and TRBJ1-2; a possible D gene is TRBD1 (6 bases). The ends were cut back, 4 bases at V and 1 base at J, with 14 bases in the middle. CDR3 length equals 15 residues. CDR1 and CDR2 (germline): SGHRS, YFSETQ. The CDR3 bases are TGCGCCAGCAGCCTGGCTGGGACACTTAACTATGGCTACACCTTC. Translation: CASSLAGTLNYGYTF.

Relative to its sample, this clone is medium-sized. CDR3 residues: CASSQRGGSYNEQFF. The CDR3 DNA reads TGTGCCAGCAGCCAGCGGGGGGGCTCCTACAATGAGCAGTTCTTC. This chain connects TRBV3-1 (or the pseudogene TRBV3-2) to TRBJ2-1, with TRBD2 identical over 9 bases. CDR3 size: 15 residues. Looked up from germline, CDR1 is LGHDT and CDR2 is YNNKEL (reference sequence). The ends lost 3 bases at V and 0 bases at J; junction bases unmatched: 0.

The V gene is TRBV7-9, the J gene TRBJ2-1; D is unclear. The length of the CDR3 is 13 residues. The V end lost 6 bases, the J end lost 7 bases, and 13 bases lay between the germline ends. Germline V gives CDR1 SEHNR, CDR2 FQNEAQ (reference sequence). CDR3 DNA: TGTGCCAGCAGAGAAAGTGGGCTTAATGAGCAGTTCTTC. Its protein product is CASRESGLNEQFF.

This clone was detected only once. The CDR3: CASSLSDSLYGYTF. CDR3 DNA: TGTGCCAGCTCACTCTCAGACAGCCTCTATGGCTACACCTTC. V usage is TRBV18 and J usage is TRBJ1-2; the D gene is possibly TRBD1 (5 bases). V was pared by 4 bases and J by 4 bases, with 13 bases between. Germline V gene lookup returns CDR1 KGHSH and CDR2 LQKENI. CDR3 length: 14 amino acids. Full variable domain (outside the CDR3, taken from reference TRBV18 and TRBJ1-2): NAGVMQNPRHLVRRRGQEARLRCSPMKGHSHVYWYRQLPEEGLKFMVYLQKENIIDESGMPKERFSAEFPKEGPSILRIQQVVRGDSAAYFCASSLSDSLYGYTFGSGTRLTVV.

The CDR3 sequence is CASSAHSTSGTTRDEQYF. For the CDR3, the DNA is TGTGCCAGCAGCGCTCACTCGACTAGCGGGACGACTAGGGACGAGCAGTACTTC. The chain uses TRBV9 and TRBJ2-7; 11 bases are shared with TRBD2. Trimming removed 3 bases from V and 5 bases from J; junction bases left unmatched: 16. CDR1 SGDLS and CDR2 YYNGEE come from the germline V gene. This CDR3 region has 18 residues.

This rearrangement joins TRBV11-1 to TRBJ1-2; D might be TRBD1 (6 bases). V was shortened by 5 bases and J by 7 bases, with 17 bases between the two germline ends. Germline V gene data show CDR1 as SGHAT and CDR2 as FQDESV (reference sequence). The CDR3 contains 14 residues. The CDR3 loop reads CASSGGGGQVGYTF. Written as DNA, the CDR3 is TGTGCCAGCAGCGGCGGGGGCGGCCAGGTTGGCTACACCTTC.

The genes are TRBV4-3 and TRBJ1-3; the D is unclear. CDR3 length: 16 amino acids. Between the trimmed V and J ends, which lost 3 bases and 0 bases, there was a span of 12 bases. The germline gives CDR1 LGHNA, CDR2 YSLEER. The CDR3 sequence is CASSQWELGSGNTIYF. DNA of the CDR3: TGCGCCAGCAGCCAGTGGGAGCTAGGCTCTGGAAACACCATATATTTT.

This chain links TRBV6-5 with TRBJ1-4; TRBD1 matches at 9 bases. The V segment lost 5 bases and the J segment 8 bases; nucleotides outside the gene matches: 9. This CDR3 comprises 15 residues. The germline V gene has CDR1 MNHEY and CDR2 SVGAGI. The CDR3 region is CASSHPGQGREKLFF. The CDR3 nucleotides read TGTGCCAGCAGTCATCCGGGACAGGGCCGGGAAAAACTGTTTTTT.

The CDR3 here is CASRTGTGANVLTF. The CDR3 DNA follows: TGCGCCAGCAGGACAGGGACTGGGGCCAACGTCCTGACTTTC. The chain links TRBV5-1 to TRBJ2-6; 7 bases match TRBD1. Germline CDR1 reads SGHRS; CDR2 reads YFSETQ. V lost 5 bases, J lost 2 bases, and 1 base stayed unmatched. The CDR3 loop spans 14 amino acids.

There are a few counts of this clone. The rearrangement links TRBV6-5 to TRBJ1-1, with D perhaps matching TRBD1 (6 bases). The CDR3 loop spans 14 amino acids. V gave up 2 bases and J gave up 4 bases, with 11 bases separating them. CDR1 and CDR2 from the germline V gene are MNHEY and SVGAGI. The CDR3 DNA reads TGTGCCAGCAGTTACCTTAGAGGGGGCACTGAAGCTTTCTTT. This gives the protein CASSYLRGGTEAFF.

The chain uses TRBV6-5 and TRBJ2-7; D may be TRBD1 (5 bases). With 0 bases removed from V and 2 bases from J, the gap between germline ends came to 14 bases. The CDR3 spans 16 residues. Germline V lookup: CDR1 MNHEY, CDR2 SVGAGI. The CDR3 DNA reads TGTGCCAGCAGTTACTCACTACCCGACAGCCCCTACGAGCAGTACTTC. Translated: CASSYSLPDSPYEQYF.

V usage is TRBV19 and J usage is TRBJ2-7; 8 bases match TRBD2. CDR3 length equals 17 residues. Trimming at V came to 5 bases and at J to 2 bases, leaving 14 bases not matched to a gene. The germline gives CDR1 LNHDA, CDR2 SQIVND (reference sequence). CDR3 in DNA: TGTGCCAGTAGTCTGAAGGGACCGGGACTAGTTACCTACGAGCAGTACTTC. This sequence encodes CASSLKGPGLVTYEQYF.

The rearrangement joins TRBV10-1 to TRBJ2-1, with 7 bases identical to TRBD2. The V segment lost 6 bases and the J segment 8 bases; nucleotides outside the gene matches: 13. Germline loops: CDR1 WNHNN, CDR2 SYGVQD (reference sequence). The CDR3 is made up of 15 amino acids. CDR3 DNA sequence: TGCGCCAGCAGGAGACCCCCGGGACTAAAAGATGAGCAGTTCTTC. Its translation: CASRRPPGLKDEQFF.

This chain connects TRBV4-2 to TRBJ1-2; no reliable D call. The germline CDR1 and CDR2 sequences are LGHNA and YNFKEQ. V lost 3 bases, J lost 0 bases, and 8 bases lay in between. The CDR3 runs 14 residues. The CDR3 nucleotides are TGTGCCAGCAGCCATACACAGTCTAACTATGGCTACACCTTC. It yields the protein CASSHTQSNYGYTF.

The chain uses TRBV5-4 and TRBJ2-5; 12 bases line up with TRBD2. V dropped 4 bases and J dropped 4; count of bases not matched to a gene: 8. This CDR3 contains 16 residues. The V gene's germline CDR1 is SGHNT and CDR2 YYREEE (reference sequence). The CDR3 nucleotides are TGTGCCAGCAGCCCTAGCGGGGGGGCTCGGGTAGAGACCCAGTACTTC. Protein sequence: CASSPSGGARVETQYF.

The J gene is TRBJ1-1, the V gene TRBV7-9; TRBD1 might be the D (6 bases). Deletions cut 7 bases from V and 4 bases from J, with 16 bases between. This CDR3 is built from 14 residues. Germline values: CDR1 SEHNR, CDR2 FQNEAQ (reference sequence). In DNA, the CDR3 is TGTGCCAGCACCCTTGGGGGCGTGGGCACTGAAGCTTTCTTT. Translated: CASTLGGVGTEAFF.

The chain employs TRBV12-3 or TRBV12-4 and TRBJ1-1, with 8 bases identical to TRBD1. The CDR3 is 13 residues long. Trimming took 8 bases from V and 3 from J; bases not matched to a gene: 5. The DNA for the CDR3 is TGTGCCAGCTCTAGACAGGGGTACACTGAAGCTTTCTTT. This codes for CASSRQGYTEAFF.

The gene calls are TRBV19 and TRBJ2-7; 9 bases map to TRBD1. Losses at the gene ends were 5 bases for V and 0 bases for J; bases not matched to a gene: 5. This CDR3 has 15 amino acids. Germline CDR1 and CDR2: LNHDA and SQIVND (reference sequence). The CDR3 DNA reads TGTGCCAGTAGTCTCCGGGACAGGGTCTCCTACGAGCAGTACTTC. Its translation: CASSLRDRVSYEQYF.

The J gene is TRBJ2-7, the V gene TRBV2; D not certain. Trimming pared 4 bases from V and 3 bases from J, leaving 13 bases between. The CDR3 runs to 14 residues. Germline V gene data show CDR1 as SNHLY and CDR2 as FYNNEI. The CDR3 coding sequence is TGTGCCAGCAGTGGATGGTTCGGTCTCTACGAGCAGTACTTC. It specifies CASSGWFGLYEQYF.

The chain employs TRBV30 and TRBJ2-5; 10 positions agree with TRBD2. With 3 bases clipped from V and 2 bases from J, the junction kept 3 bases outside the gene matches. The CDR3 sequence is 14 residues long. Germline V CDR1 and CDR2: GTSNPN, SVGIG (reference sequence). The CDR3 nucleotides are TGTGCCTGGAGGACTAGCGGGTCGCAAGAGACCCAGTACTTC. It is translated as CAWRTSGSQETQYF.

This clone came up once. The chain carries TRBV20-1 and TRBJ2-7; D remains unclear. V lost 4 bases and J lost 6, with 10 bases in between. This CDR3 spans 11 amino acids. Germline lookup yields CDR1 DFQATT and CDR2 SNEGSKA (reference sequence). The CDR3 coding sequence is TGCAGTGCTAACTACCTGGGCGAGCAGTACTTC. Protein product: CSANYLGEQYF.

The rearrangement links TRBV2 to TRBJ1-2, with TRBD1 identical over 9 bases. The CDR3 has 17 amino acids. The junction had 12 bases not matched to a gene; V was cut back by 6 bases and J by 1 base. Germline loops: CDR1 SNHLY, CDR2 FYNNEI. The CDR3 nucleotides read TGTGCCAGCAGGGGACAGGGTCCCACTTGGAATAACTATGGCTACACCTTC. Translation: CASRGQGPTWNNYGYTF.

The CDR3 reads CASIAGLAGGEQFF. CDR3 bases: TGTGCCAGCATTGCGGGACTAGCGGGAGGAGAGCAGTTCTTC. The rearrangement uses TRBV28 and TRBJ2-1, with 15 bases fitting TRBD2. CDR1 and CDR2 (germline): MDHEN, SYDVKM. The trim removed 7 bases at V and 10 bases at J, leaving 5 bases unmatched. The CDR3 is made up of 14 amino acids.

The chain carries TRBV12-5 and TRBJ2-3; 12 bases are a match to TRBD2. V dropped 4 bases and J dropped 1; count of bases not matched to a gene: 3. Germline CDR1 and CDR2: LGHNT and FRNRAP. The length of the CDR3 is 16 residues. The CDR3 nucleotides are TGTGCTAGTGGTTCCCGACTAGCGGGGGGCACAGATACGCAGTATTTT. Translation gives CASGSRLAGGTDTQYF.

The chain joins TRBV5-1 to TRBJ1-6; TRBD1 matches 7 bases. The germline V gene has CDR1 SGHRS and CDR2 YFSETQ. The CDR3 consists of 16 residues. The trim removed 4 bases at V and 6 bases at J, leaving 10 bases unmatched. The CDR3 coding sequence is TGCGCCAGCAGCCCAAATGGAGGGGGCAGTAATTCACCCCTCCACTTT. Its translation is CASSPNGGGSNSPLHF.

This sequence joins TRBV2 and TRBJ2-1; the D is unclear. Trimming pared 4 bases from V and 9 bases from J, leaving 19 bases between. The germline V gene has CDR1 SNHLY and CDR2 FYNNEI. The CDR3 loop spans 15 amino acids. Here the CDR3 reads CASSVLLDRPGEQFF. Here the CDR3 DNA reads TGTGCCAGCAGTGTTTTGCTAGACCGCCCCGGTGAGCAGTTCTTC.

This clone came up once. The chain couples TRBV4-1 to TRBJ1-4; TRBD1 is a possible D gene (5 bases). The CDR3 sequence is 15 residues long. Trimming cost V 6 bases and J 1 base, with 12 bases left between them. Germline loops: CDR1 MGHRA, CDR2 YSYEKL. CDR3 bases: TGCGCCAGCAGATCTATCAGGGTAACTAATGAAAAACTGTTTTTT. Translated: CASRSIRVTNEKLFF.